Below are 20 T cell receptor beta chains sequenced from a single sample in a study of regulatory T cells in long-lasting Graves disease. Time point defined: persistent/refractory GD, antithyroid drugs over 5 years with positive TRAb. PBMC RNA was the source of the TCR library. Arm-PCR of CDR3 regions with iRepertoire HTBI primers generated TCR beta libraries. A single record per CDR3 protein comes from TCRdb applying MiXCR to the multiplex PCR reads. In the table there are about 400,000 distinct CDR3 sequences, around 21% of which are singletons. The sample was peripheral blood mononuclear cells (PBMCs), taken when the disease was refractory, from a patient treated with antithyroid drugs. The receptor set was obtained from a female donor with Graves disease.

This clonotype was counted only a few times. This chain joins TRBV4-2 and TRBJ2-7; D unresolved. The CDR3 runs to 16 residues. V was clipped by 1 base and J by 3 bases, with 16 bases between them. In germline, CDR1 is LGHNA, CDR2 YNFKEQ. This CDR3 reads CASSQGLSMGFYEQYF. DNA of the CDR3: TGTGCCAGCAGCCAAGGACTCTCGATGGGCTTCTACGAGCAGTACTTC.

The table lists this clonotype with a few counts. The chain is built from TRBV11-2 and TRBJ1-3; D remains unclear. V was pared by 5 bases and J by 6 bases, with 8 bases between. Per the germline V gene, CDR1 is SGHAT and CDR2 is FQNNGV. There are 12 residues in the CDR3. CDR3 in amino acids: CASSNPPNTIYF. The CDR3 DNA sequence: TGTGCCAGCAGCAACCCGCCAAACACCATATATTTT. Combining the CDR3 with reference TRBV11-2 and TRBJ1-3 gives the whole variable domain EAGVAQSPRYKIIEKRQSVAFWCNPISGHATLYWYQQILGQGPKLLIQFQNNGVVDDSQLPKDRFSAERLKGVDSTLKIQPAKLEDSAVYLCASSNPPNTIYFGEGSWLTVV.

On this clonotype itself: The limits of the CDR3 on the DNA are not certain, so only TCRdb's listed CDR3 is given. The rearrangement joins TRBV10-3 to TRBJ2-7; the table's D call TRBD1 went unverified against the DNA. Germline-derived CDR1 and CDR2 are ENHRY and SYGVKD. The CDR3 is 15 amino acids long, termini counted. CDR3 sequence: CATFWGQGSSYEQCF.

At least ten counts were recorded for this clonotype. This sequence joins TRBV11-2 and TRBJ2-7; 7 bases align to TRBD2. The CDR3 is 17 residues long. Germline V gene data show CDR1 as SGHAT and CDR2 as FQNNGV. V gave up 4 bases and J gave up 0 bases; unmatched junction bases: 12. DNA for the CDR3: TGTGCCAGCAGCTCCGGGCGCGGGCGGGGGATCTCCTACGAGCAGTACTTC. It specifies CASSSGRGRGISYEQYF.

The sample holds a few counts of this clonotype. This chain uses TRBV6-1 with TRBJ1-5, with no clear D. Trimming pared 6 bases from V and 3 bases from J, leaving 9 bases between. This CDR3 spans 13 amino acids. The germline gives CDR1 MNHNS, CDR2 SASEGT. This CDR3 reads CASRESNNQPQHF. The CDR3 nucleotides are TGTGCCAGCAGGGAAAGCAACAATCAGCCCCAGCATTTT.

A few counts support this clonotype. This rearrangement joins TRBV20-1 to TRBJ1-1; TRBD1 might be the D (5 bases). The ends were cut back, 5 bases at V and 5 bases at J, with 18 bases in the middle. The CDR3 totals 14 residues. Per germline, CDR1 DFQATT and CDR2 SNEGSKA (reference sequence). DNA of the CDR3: TGCAGTGCTCCAAGGCGGGGGGTTTGGACTGAAGCTTTCTTT. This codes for CSAPRRGVWTEAFF.

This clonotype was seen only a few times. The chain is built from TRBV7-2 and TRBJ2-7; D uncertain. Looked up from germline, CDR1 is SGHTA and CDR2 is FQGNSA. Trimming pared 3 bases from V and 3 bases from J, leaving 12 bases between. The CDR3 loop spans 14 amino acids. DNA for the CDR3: TGTGCCAGCAGCTTGTTTCCAGAGAGCTACGAGCAGTACTTC. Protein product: CASSLFPESYEQYF. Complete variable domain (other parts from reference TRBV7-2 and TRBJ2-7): GAGVSQSPSNKVTEKGKDVELRCDPISGHTALYWYRQSLGQGLEFLIYFQGNSAPDKSGLPSDRFSAERTGGSVSTLTIQRTQQEDSAVYLCASSLFPESYEQYFGPGTRLTVT.

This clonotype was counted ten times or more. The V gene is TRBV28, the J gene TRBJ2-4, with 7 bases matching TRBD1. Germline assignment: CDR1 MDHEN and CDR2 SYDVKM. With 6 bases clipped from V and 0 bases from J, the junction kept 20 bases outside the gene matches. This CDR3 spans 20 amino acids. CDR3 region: CASSSLPEGAASIAKNIQYF. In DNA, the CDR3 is TGTGCCAGCAGCAGTTTACCAGAGGGGGCCGCGTCCATAGCCAAAAACATTCAGTACTTC.

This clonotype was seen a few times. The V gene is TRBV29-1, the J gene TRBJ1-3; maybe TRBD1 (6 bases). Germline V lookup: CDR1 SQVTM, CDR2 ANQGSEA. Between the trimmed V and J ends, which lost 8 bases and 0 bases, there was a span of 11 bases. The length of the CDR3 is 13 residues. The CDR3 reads CSIHRDSGNTIYF. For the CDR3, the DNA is TGCAGCATACACAGGGACTCTGGAAACACCATATATTTT.

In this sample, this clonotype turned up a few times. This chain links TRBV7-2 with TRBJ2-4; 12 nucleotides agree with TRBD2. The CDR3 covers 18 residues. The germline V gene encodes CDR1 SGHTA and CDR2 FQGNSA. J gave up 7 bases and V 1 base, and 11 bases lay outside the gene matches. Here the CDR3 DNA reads TGTGCCAGCAGCTTAGTTTGGGCTAGCGGGAGGGGCATGAACATTCAGTACTTC. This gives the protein CASSLVWASGRGMNIQYF. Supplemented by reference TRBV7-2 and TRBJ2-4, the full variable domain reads GAGVSQSPSNKVTEKGKDVELRCDPISGHTALYWYRQSLGQGLEFLIYFQGNSAPDKSGLPSDRFSAERTGGSVSTLTIQRTQQEDSAVYLCASSLVWASGRGMNIQYFGAGTRLSVL.

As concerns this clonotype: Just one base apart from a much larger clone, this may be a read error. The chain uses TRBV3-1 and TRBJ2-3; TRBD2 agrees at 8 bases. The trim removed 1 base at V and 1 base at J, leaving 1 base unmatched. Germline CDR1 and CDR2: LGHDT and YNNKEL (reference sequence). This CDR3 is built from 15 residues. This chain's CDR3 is CASSQGLARTDTQYF. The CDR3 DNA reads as TGTGCCAGCAGCCAAGGACTAGCGCGCACAGATACGCAGTATTTT.

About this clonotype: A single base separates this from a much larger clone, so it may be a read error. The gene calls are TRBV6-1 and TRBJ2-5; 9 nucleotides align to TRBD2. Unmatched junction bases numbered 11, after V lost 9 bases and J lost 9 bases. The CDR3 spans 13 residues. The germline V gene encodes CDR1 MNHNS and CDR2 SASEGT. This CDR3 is CASSMGGRAAQYF. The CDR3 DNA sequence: TGTGCCAGTTCCATGGGCGGGAGGGCAGCCCAGTACTTC.

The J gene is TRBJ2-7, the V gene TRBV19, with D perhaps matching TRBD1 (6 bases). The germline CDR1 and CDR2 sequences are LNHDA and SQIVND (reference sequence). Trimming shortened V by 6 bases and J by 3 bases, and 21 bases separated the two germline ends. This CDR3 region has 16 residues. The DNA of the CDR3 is TGTGCCAGTAGCCAGCCGACAGGATTCGGGGACTACGAGCAGTACTTC. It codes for CASSQPTGFGDYEQYF.

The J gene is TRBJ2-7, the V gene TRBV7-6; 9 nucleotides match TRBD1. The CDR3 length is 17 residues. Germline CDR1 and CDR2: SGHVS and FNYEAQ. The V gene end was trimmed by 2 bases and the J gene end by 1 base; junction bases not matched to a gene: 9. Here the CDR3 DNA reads TGTGCCAGCAGCTTATCCAACCGGGACAGGGTATCCTACGAGCAGTACTTC. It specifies CASSLSNRDRVSYEQYF. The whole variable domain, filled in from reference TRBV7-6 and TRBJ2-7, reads GAGVSQSPRYKVTKRGQDVALRCDPISGHVSLYWYRQALGQGPEFLTYFNYEAQQDKSGLPNDRFSAERPEGSISTLTIQRTEQRDSAMYRCASSLSNRDRVSYEQYFGPGTRLTVT.

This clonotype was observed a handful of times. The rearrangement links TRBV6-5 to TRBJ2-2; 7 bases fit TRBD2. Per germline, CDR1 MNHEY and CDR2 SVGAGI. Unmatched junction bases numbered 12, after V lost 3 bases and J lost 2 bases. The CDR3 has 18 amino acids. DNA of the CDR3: TGTGCCAGCAGTTATTTGGTTCCGGGAGGACCAAACACCGGGGAGCTGTTTTTT. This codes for CASSYLVPGGPNTGELFF.

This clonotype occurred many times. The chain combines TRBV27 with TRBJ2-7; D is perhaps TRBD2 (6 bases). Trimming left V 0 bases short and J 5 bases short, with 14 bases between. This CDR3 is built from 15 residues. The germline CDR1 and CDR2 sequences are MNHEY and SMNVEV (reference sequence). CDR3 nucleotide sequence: TGTGCCAGCAGTTTATCCCAACTAGCACCCCACGAGCAGTACTTC. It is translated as CASSLSQLAPHEQYF.

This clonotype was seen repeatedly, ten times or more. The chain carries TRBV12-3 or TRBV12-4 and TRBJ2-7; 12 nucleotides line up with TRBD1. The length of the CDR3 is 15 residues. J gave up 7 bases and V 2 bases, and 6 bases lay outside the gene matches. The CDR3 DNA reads TGTGCCAGCAGTTTAAGGGGACAGGGGGCGTGGGAGCAGTACTTC. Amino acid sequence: CASSLRGQGAWEQYF.

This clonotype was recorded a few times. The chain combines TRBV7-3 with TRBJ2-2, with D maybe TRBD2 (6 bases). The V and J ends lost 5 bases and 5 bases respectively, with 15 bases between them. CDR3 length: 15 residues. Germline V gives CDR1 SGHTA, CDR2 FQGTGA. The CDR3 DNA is TGTGCCAGCAGCCCTCAGGGACTGGCGACCGGGGAGCTGTTTTTT. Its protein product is CASSPQGLATGELFF. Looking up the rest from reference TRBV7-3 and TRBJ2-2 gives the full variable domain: GAGVSQTPSNKVTEKGKYVELRCDPISGHTALYWYRQSLGQGPEFLIYFQGTGAADDSGLPNDRFFAVRPEGSVSTLKIQRTERGDSAVYLCASSPQGLATGELFFGEGSRLTVL.

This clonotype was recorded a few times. CDR3 protein: CAISESTGWGAKNIQYF. The CDR3 DNA is TGTGCCATCAGTGAGTCGACGGGCTGGGGAGCCAAAAACATTCAGTACTTC. This chain connects TRBV10-3 to TRBJ2-4; D remains unclear. The CDR3 consists of 17 residues. The germline V gene has CDR1 ENHRY and CDR2 SYGVKD. The V and J ends lost 0 bases and 0 bases respectively, with 12 bases between them.

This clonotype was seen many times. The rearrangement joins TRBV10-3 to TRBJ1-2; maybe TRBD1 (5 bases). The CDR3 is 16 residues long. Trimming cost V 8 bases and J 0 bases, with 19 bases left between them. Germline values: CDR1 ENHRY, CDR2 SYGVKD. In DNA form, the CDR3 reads TGTGCCATCCGGGACCTTGACCTGGTTTCTAACTATGGCTACACCTTC. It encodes CAIRDLDLVSNYGYTF.